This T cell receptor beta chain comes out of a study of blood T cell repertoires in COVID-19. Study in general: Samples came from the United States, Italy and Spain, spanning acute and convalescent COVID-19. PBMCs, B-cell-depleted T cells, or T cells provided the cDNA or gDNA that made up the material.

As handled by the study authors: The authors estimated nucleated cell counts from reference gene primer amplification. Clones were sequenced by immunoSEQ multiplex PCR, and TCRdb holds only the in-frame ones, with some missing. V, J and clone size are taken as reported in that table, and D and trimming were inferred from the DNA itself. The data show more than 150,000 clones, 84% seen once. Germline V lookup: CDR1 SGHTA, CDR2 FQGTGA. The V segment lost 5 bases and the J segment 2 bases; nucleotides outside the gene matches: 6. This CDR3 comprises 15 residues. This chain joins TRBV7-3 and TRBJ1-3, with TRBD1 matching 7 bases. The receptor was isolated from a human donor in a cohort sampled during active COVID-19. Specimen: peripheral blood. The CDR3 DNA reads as TGTGCCAGCAGCAAGGACAGGAGCGCTGGAAACACCATATATTTT. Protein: CASSKDRSAGNTIYF.